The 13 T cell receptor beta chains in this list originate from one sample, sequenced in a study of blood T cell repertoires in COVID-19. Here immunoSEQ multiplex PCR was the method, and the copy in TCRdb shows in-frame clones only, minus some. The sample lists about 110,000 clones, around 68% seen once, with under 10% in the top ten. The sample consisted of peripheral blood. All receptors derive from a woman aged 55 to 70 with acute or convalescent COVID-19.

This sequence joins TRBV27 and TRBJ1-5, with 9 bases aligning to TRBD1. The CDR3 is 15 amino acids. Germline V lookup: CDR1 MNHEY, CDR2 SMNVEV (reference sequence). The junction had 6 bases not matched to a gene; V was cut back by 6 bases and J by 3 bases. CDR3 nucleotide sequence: TGTGCCAGCAGCAACAGGGGGCACGTCAATCAGCCCCAGCATTTT. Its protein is CASSNRGHVNQPQHF.

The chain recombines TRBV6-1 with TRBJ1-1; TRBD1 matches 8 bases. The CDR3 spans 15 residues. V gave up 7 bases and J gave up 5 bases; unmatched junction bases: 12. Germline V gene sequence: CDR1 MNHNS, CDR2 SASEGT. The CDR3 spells CASTNPRQGRTEAFF. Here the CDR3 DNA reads TGTGCCAGCACCAACCCTCGACAGGGGAGGACTGAAGCTTTCTTT.

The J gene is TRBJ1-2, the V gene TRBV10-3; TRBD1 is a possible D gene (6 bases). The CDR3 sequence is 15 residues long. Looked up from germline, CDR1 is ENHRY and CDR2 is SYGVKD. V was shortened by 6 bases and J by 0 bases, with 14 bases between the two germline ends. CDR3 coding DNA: TGTGCCATCAGGAACCTACAGGGAGCTAACTATGGCTACACCTTC. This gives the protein CAIRNLQGANYGYTF.

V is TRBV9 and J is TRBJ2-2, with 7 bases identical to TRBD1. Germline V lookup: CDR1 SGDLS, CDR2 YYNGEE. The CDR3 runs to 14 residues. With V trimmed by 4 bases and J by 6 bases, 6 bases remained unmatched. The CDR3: CASSFRQGSGELFF. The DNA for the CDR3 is TGTGCCAGCAGCTTTCGACAGGGTTCCGGGGAGCTGTTTTTT.

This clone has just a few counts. The chain's CDR3 is CASSAPGQASGNTIYF. In nucleotides, the CDR3 is TGTGCCAGCAGCGCACCGGGACAGGCGTCTGGAAACACCATATATTTT. The chain links TRBV7-9 to TRBJ1-3; 8 bases are a match to TRBD1. Germline lookup yields CDR1 SEHNR and CDR2 FQNEAQ (reference sequence). Trimming at V came to 5 bases and at J to 1 base, leaving 7 bases not matched to a gene. The CDR3 is 16 amino acids. Supplemented by reference TRBV7-9 and TRBJ1-3, the full variable domain reads DTGVSQNPRHKITKRGQNVTFRCDPISEHNRLYWYRQTLGQGPEFLTYFQNEAQLEKSRLLSDRFSAERPKGSFSTLEIQRTEQGDSAMYLCASSAPGQASGNTIYFGEGSWLTVV.

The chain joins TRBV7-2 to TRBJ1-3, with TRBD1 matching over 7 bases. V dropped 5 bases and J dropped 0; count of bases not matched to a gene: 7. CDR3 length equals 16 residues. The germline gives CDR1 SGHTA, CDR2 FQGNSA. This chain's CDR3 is CASSIQGGSSGNTIYF. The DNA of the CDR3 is TGTGCCAGCAGCATCCAAGGGGGCAGCTCTGGAAACACCATATATTTT.

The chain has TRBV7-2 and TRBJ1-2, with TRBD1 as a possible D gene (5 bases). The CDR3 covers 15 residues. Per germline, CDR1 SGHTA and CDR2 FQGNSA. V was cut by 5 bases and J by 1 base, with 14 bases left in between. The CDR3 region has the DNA TGTGCCAGCAGCCGCTCCTCGGGGGTTAACTATGGCTACACCTTC. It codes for CASSRSSGVNYGYTF.

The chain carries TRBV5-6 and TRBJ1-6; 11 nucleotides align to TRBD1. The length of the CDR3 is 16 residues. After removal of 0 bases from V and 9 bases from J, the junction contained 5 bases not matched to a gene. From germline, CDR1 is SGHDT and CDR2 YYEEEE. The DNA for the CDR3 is TGTGCCAGCAGCTTGGGCTCCGGGACAGGGGGTTCACCCCTCCACTTT. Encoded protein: CASSLGSGTGGSPLHF.

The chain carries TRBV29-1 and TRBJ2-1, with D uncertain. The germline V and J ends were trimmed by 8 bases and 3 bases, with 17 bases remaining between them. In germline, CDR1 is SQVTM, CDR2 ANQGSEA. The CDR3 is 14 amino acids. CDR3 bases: TGCAGCCACCCCCCGGCAGGTTACTACAATGAGCAGTTCTTC. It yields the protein CSHPPAGYYNEQFF.

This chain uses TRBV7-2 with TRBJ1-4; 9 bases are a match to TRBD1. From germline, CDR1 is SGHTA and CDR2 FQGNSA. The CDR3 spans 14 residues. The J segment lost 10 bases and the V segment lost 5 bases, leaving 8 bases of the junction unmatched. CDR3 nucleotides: TGTGCCAGCAGCCCACAGGGGGCGATCGGAAAACTGTTTTTT. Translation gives CASSPQGAIGKLFF.

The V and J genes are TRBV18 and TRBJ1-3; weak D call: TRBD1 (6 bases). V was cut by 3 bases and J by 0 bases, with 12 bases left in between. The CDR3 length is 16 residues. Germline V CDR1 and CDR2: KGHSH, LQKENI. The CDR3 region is CASSPTRTVSGNTIYF. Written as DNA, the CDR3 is TGTGCCAGCTCACCGACAAGGACAGTCTCTGGAAACACCATATATTTT.

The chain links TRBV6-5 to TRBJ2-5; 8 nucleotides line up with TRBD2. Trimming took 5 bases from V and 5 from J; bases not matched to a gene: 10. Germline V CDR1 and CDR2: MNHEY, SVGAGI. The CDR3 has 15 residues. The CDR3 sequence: CASSRGLAIGETQYF. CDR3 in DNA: TGTGCCAGCAGTCGCGGACTAGCTATCGGTGAGACCCAGTACTTC.

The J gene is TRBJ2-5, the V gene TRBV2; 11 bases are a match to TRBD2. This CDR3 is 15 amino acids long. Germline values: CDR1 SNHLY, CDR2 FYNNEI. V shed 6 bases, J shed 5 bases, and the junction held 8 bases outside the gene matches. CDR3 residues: CASRLTSGGSETQYF. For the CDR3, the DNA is TGTGCCAGCAGACTAACTAGCGGGGGTTCCGAGACCCAGTACTTC.